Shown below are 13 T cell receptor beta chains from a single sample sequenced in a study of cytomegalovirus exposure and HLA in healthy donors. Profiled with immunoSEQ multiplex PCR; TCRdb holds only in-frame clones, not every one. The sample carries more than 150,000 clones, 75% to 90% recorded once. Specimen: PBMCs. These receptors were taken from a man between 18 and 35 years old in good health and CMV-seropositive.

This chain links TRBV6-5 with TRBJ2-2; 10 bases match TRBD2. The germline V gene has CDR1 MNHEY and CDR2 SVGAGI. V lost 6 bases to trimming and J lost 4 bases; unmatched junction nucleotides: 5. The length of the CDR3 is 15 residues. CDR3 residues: CASSPSGGGTGELFF. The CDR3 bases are TGTGCCAGCAGCCCTAGCGGGGGAGGCACCGGGGAGCTGTTTTTT.

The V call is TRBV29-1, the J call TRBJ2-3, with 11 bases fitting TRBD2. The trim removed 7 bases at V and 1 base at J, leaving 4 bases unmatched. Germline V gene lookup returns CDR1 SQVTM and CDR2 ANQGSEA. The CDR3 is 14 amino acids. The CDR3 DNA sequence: TGCAGCGGACTTAGCGGGAGGGGCACAGATACGCAGTATTTT. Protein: CSGLSGRGTDTQYF.

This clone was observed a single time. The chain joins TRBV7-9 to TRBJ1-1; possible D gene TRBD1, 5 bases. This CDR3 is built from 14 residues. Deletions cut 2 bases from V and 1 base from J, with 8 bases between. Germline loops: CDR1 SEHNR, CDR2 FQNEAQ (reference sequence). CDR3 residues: CASSLQTANTEAFF. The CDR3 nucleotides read TGTGCCAGCAGCTTACAGACAGCGAACACTGAAGCTTTCTTT.

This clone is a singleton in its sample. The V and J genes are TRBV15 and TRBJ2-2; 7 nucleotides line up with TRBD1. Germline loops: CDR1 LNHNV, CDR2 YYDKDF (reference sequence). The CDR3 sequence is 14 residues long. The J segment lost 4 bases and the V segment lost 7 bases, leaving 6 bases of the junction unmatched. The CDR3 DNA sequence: TGTGCCACCAACGACAGGGTGGGCACCGGGGAGCTGTTTTTT. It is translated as CATNDRVGTGELFF.

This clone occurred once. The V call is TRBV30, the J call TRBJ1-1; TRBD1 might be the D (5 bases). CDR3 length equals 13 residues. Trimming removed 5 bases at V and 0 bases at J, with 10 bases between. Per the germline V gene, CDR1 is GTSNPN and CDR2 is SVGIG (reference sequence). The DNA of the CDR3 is TGTGCCTGGGGGGCGTCGATGAACACTGAAGCTTTCTTT. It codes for CAWGASMNTEAFF.

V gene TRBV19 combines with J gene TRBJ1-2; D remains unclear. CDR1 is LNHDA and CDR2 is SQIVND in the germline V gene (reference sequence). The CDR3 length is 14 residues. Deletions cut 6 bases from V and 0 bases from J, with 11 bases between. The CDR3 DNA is TGTGCCAGTAGATCGGGAGGAGCTAACTATGGCTACACCTTC. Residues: CASRSGGANYGYTF.

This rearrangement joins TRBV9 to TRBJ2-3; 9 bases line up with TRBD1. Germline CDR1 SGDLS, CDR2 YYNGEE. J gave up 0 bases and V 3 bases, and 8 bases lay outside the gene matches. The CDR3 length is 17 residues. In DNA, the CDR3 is TGTGCCAGCAGCGGGCGGACAGGGGCCACTAGCACAGATACGCAGTATTTT. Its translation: CASSGRTGATSTDTQYF.

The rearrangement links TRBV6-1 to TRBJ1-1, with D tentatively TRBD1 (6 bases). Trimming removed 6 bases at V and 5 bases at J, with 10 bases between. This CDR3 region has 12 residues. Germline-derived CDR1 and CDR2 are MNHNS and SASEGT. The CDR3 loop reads CASSLDRTEAFF. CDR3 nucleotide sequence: TGTGCCAGCAGCCTCGACAGGACTGAAGCTTTCTTT.

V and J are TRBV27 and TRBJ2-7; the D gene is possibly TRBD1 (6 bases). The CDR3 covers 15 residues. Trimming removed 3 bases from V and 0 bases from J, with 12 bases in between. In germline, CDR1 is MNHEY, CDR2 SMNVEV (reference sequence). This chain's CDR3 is CASSFAGASSYEQYF. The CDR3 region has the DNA TGTGCCAGCAGTTTTGCAGGGGCGAGCTCCTACGAGCAGTACTTC.

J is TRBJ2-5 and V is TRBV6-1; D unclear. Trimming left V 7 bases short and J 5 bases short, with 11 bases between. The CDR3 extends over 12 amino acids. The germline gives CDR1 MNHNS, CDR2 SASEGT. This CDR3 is CASILTRETQYF. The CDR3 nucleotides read TGTGCCAGCATCCTGACCAGGGAGACCCAGTACTTC.

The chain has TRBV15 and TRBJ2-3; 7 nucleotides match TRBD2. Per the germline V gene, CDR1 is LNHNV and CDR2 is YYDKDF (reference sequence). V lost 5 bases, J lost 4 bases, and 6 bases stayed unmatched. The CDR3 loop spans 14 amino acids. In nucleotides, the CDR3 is TGTGCCACCAGCGGCGGGAGTGGTGCAGATACGCAGTATTTT. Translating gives CATSGGSGADTQYF.

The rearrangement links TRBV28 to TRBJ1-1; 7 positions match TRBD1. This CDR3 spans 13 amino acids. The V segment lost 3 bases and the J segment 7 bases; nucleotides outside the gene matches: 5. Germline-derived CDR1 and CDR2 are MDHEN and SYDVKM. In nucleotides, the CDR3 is TGTGCCAGCAGTTTGGGACAGCCATATGAAGCTTTCTTT. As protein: CASSLGQPYEAFF.

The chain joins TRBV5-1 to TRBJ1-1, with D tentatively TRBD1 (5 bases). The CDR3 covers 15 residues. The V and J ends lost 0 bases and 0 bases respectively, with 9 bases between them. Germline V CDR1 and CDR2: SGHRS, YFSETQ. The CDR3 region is CASSLEAGMNTEAFF. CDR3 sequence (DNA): TGCGCCAGCAGCTTGGAGGCAGGGATGAACACTGAAGCTTTCTTT. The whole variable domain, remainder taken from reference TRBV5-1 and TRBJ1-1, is KAGVTQTPRYLIKTRGQQVTLSCSPISGHRSVSWYQQTPGQGLQFLFEYFSETQRNKGNFPGRFSGRQFSNSRSEMNVSTLELGDSALYLCASSLEAGMNTEAFFGQGTRLTVV.